This TCR beta chain derives from a study of cytomegalovirus exposure and HLA in healthy donors. Overall study context: There were 90 million to 130 million unique TCR beta sequences, drawn from about 200 million T cells, in an earlier analysis. Study-level findings and limits: Previously analyzed data showed that most TCR beta V segments were productive at a frequency of about 87% or about 30%. The study labeled 164 TCR beta chains cytomegalovirus-associated.

The CDR3 contains 14 residues. The V gene lost 0 bases and the J gene lost 4 bases, with 12 bases spanning the gap. Germline V gene sequence: CDR1 GTSNPN, CDR2 SVGIG (reference sequence). The PCR employed 60 Vbeta primers together with 13 Jbeta primers. This table comes from immunoSEQ multiplex PCR, and its TCRdb copy is limited to in-frame clones, with some not included. The sample yields about 85,000 clones, around 80% seen once. The table lists this clone with a count of one. Its antigen is unidentified. The chain uses TRBV30 and TRBJ1-2; weak D call: TRBD1 (6 bases). The sample consisted of PBMCs. This TCR derives from a man aged 50 or older in good health and CMV-seropositive. The CDR3 protein is CAWSVYRTAYGYTF. CDR3 bases: TGTGCCTGGAGTGTGTATAGGACAGCCTATGGCTACACCTTC.